This T cell receptor (beta chain) was retrieved from a study of cytomegalovirus exposure and HLA in healthy donors. As for the study in general: The 110 or so validation repertoires were produced on the same platform as the 720 or so repertoires of the first cohort. This was reported in a later analysis.

This CDR3 has 12 residues. CDR1 is MGHRA, CDR2 YSYEKL, per germline. Deletions cut 0 bases from V and 5 bases from J, with 5 bases between. Sequencing was performed with immunoSEQ multiplex PCR; in TCRdb, only in-frame clones are kept and a portion is missing. The sample yields about 190,000 clones, 84% seen once. The V gene is TRBV4-1, the J gene TRBJ2-7; D is unresolved. This TCR derives from a young man in good health and CMV-seropositive. The sequenced sample consisted of PBMCs. Here the CDR3 reads CASSQELDEQYF. The CDR3 DNA is TGCGCCAGCAGCCAAGAACTGGACGAGCAGTACTTC.